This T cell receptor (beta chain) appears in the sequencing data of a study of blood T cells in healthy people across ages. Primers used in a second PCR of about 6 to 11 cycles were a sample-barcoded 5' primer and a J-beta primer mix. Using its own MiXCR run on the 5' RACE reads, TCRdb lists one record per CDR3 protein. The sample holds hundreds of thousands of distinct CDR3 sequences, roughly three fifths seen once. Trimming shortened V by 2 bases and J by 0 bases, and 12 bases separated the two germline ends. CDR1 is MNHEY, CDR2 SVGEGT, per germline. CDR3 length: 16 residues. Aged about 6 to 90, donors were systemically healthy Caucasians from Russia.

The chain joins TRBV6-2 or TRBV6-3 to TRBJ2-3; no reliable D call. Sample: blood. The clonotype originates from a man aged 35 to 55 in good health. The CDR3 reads CASSYRVAWSTDTQYF. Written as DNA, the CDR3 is TGTGCCAGCAGTTACCGGGTTGCCTGGAGCACAGATACGCAGTATTTT.